The 25 T cell receptor beta chains in this list originate from one sample, sequenced in a study of vaccination and CD4 T cells after COVID-19. These receptors have no known antigen. Once obtained from cultured CD4+ T cells, the DNA was sequenced using the Oncomine TCR Beta short-read assay. MiXCR, applied by TCRdb to the PCR reads, yields one record per CDR3 protein. Of under 25,000 distinct CDR3 sequences listed, over 20% are singletons. Treatment defined: approximately 9-day PBMC culture with coronavirus spike peptide pools or control peptides (ViraFEST assay). Material for sequencing was cultured CD4+ T cells from blood. These receptors came from a human donor with COVID-19.

Here the CDR3 DNA reads TGTGCCAGCAGCTTATCCGGGACTAGCGGGGGGGCGGGCATTCAGTACTTC. Protein sequence: CASSLSGTSGGAGIQYF. V usage is TRBV7-2 and J usage is TRBJ2-4, with 16 bases matching TRBD2. This CDR3 is 17 amino acids long. Germline CDR1 reads SGHTA; CDR2 reads FQGNSA. The trim removed 2 bases at V and 9 bases at J, leaving 7 bases unmatched.

The genes are TRBV28 and TRBJ1-5; 9 nucleotides agree with TRBD1. Germline CDR1 MDHEN, CDR2 SYDVKM. The CDR3 is made up of 14 amino acids. The V segment lost 3 bases and the J segment 6 bases; nucleotides outside the gene matches: 3. In nucleotides, the CDR3 is TGTGCCAGCAGTTTTGGGACAGGGTTTCAGCCCCAGCATTTT. It yields the protein CASSFGTGFQPQHF.

The CDR3 here is CASSSWGADEQYF. The CDR3 DNA sequence: TGTGCCAGCAGCTCTTGGGGAGCGGACGAGCAGTACTTC. The chain recombines TRBV7-2 with TRBJ2-7, with TRBD2 as a possible D gene (5 bases). Trimming left V 4 bases short and J 5 bases short, with 12 bases between. The CDR3 runs 13 residues. The V gene's germline CDR1 is SGHTA and CDR2 FQGNSA.

The CDR3 sequence is CASRQGQTGEAFF. The DNA of the CDR3 is TGCGCCAGCAGACAGGGGCAGACGGGTGAAGCTTTCTTT. This chain links TRBV5-1 with TRBJ1-1; 7 nucleotides match TRBD1. Germline-derived CDR1 and CDR2 are SGHRS and YFSETQ. J was trimmed by 7 bases and V by 5 bases; bases with no gene match: 8. This CDR3 region has 13 residues.

This clonotype ranks as medium-sized. For the CDR3, the DNA is TGTGCCATCAGTCGCAGGGACACTGAAGCTTTCTTT. It is translated as CAISRRDTEAFF. This rearrangement joins TRBV10-3 to TRBJ1-1; weak D call: TRBD1 (5 bases). Trimming removed 5 bases from V and 3 bases from J, with 7 bases in between. Germline V lookup: CDR1 ENHRY, CDR2 SYGVKD. The CDR3 length is 12 residues.

The chain uses TRBV9 and TRBJ1-3; weak D call: TRBD1 (6 bases). The V end was cut by 0 bases, the J end by 8 bases, with 15 bases between. The CDR3 has 15 residues. Germline V gives CDR1 SGDLS, CDR2 YYNGEE. This CDR3 is CASSVGQVEKDTIYF. In DNA, the CDR3 is TGTGCCAGCAGCGTAGGACAGGTTGAAAAAGACACCATATATTTT.

The chain employs TRBV12-3 or TRBV12-4 and TRBJ1-4, with D uncertain. The CDR3 extends over 13 amino acids. V lost 5 bases to trimming and J lost 8 bases, with 12 bases between them. CDR3: CASSRTGTEKLFF. As DNA, the CDR3 is TGTGCCAGCAGTCGGACCGGTACAGAAAAACTGTTTTTT.

In DNA, the CDR3 is TGCAGTGCGTGGGGGGGGACCGGGGAGCTGTTTTTT. Its translation: CSAWGGTGELFF. The chain recombines TRBV20-1 with TRBJ2-2, with TRBD2 matching 7 bases. The length of the CDR3 is 12 residues. Looked up from germline, CDR1 is DFQATT and CDR2 is SNEGSKA (reference sequence). After removal of 6 bases from V and 5 bases from J, the junction contained 3 bases not matched to a gene.

The chain combines TRBV5-8 with TRBJ2-1; TRBD1 matches 10 bases. V shed 0 bases, J shed 3 bases, and the junction held 0 bases outside the gene matches. This CDR3 comprises 15 residues. Germline V lookup: CDR1 SGHTS, CDR2 YDEGEE. DNA of the CDR3: TGTGCCAGCAGCTTGGGGGACAGGGGCTACAATGAGCAGTTCTTC. This gives the protein CASSLGDRGYNEQFF.

The V gene is TRBV29-1, the J gene TRBJ2-2; a weak D match, TRBD2 (6 bases). The CDR3 runs 13 residues. The V end was cut by 7 bases, the J end by 7 bases, with 16 bases between. Germline V gene lookup returns CDR1 SQVTM and CDR2 ANQGSEA. The CDR3 here is CSAGGGFSGELFF. The CDR3, as DNA: TGCAGCGCGGGTGGAGGGTTTAGCGGGGAGCTGTTTTTT.

Details on this clonotype: The CDR3 ends on some other residue instead of the conserved phenylalanine or tryptophan, so this is likely a read error. This chain connects TRBV6-1 to TRBJ1-5; no definite D call. Per the germline V gene, CDR1 is MNHNS and CDR2 is SASEGT. Trimming took 1 base from V and 4 from J, leaving 8 bases between them. The CDR3 spans 14 residues. The CDR3 is CASSEGRKNQPQHL. The CDR3 nucleotides read TGTGCCAGCAGTGAAGGCAGAAAAAATCAGCCCCAGCATTTA.

J is TRBJ1-1 and V is TRBV19, with 11 bases lining up with TRBD1. CDR3 length equals 15 residues. Germline CDR1 reads LNHDA; CDR2 reads SQIVND (reference sequence). Unmatched junction bases numbered 3, after V lost 3 bases and J lost 3 bases. The CDR3 reads CASSIGGQGDTEAFF. The CDR3 DNA sequence: TGTGCCAGTAGTATTGGGGGACAGGGGGACACTGAAGCTTTCTTT. Filled out from reference TRBV19 and TRBJ1-1, the complete variable domain reads DGGITQSPKYLFRKEGQNVTLSCEQNLNHDAMYWYRQDPGQGLRLIYYSQIVNDFQKGDIAEGYSVSREKKESFPLTVTSAQKNPTAFYLCASSIGGQGDTEAFFGQGTRLTVV.

This clonotype was recorded a few times. This chain joins TRBV20-1 and TRBJ2-3; D call uncertain. Germline-derived CDR1 and CDR2 are DFQATT and SNEGSKA (reference sequence). With 0 bases removed from V and 6 bases from J, the gap between germline ends came to 16 bases. The CDR3 is 15 amino acids. Written as DNA, the CDR3 is TGCAGTGCTAGAGATCCTCGGCTGCCCCCCGATACGCAGTATTTT. This encodes CSARDPRLPPDTQYF.

This clonotype is termed medium-sized. In DNA form, the CDR3 reads TGTGCCAGCAGCCCACGCACAGATACGCAGTATTTT. It codes for CASSPRTDTQYF. The chain is built from TRBV7-2 and TRBJ2-3; D remains ambiguous. V was trimmed by 5 bases and J by 1 base, leaving 4 bases between them. CDR3 size: 12 residues. CDR1 SGHTA and CDR2 FQGNSA come from the germline V gene.

A few counts support this clonotype. The chain carries TRBV28 and TRBJ1-2; D ambiguous. The CDR3 totals 12 residues. Trimming pared 2 bases from V and 7 bases from J, leaving 8 bases between. In germline, CDR1 is MDHEN, CDR2 SYDVKM. CDR3 DNA sequence: TGTGCCAGCAGTTTAACTGGTTCTGGCTACACCTTC. Its translation is CASSLTGSGYTF.

The chain links TRBV4-3 to TRBJ1-2, with a weak D call TRBD1 (6 bases). V dropped 0 bases and J dropped 0 bases, with 8 bases sitting between them. The CDR3 contains 15 residues. Germline CDR1 is LGHNA and CDR2 is YSLEER. In DNA, the CDR3 is TGCGCCAGCAGCCAAGAGGGGGGGCCTAACTATGGCTACACCTTC. It codes for CASSQEGGPNYGYTF.

The chain uses TRBV28 and TRBJ1-2, with D unresolved. The ends were cut back, 2 bases at V and 5 bases at J, with 6 bases in the middle. CDR1 and CDR2 (germline): MDHEN, SYDVKM. There are 12 residues in the CDR3. In nucleotides, the CDR3 is TGTGCCAGCAGTTTACAAGTATATGGCTACACCTTC. Translated, it gives CASSLQVYGYTF.

This sequence joins TRBV3-1 and TRBJ2-5; perhaps TRBD1 as D (7 bases). Looked up from germline, CDR1 is LGHDT and CDR2 is YNNKEL (reference sequence). V dropped 1 base and J dropped 5 bases, with 20 bases sitting between them. This CDR3 is 17 amino acids long. The CDR3 sequence is CASSQGPRGAAWETQYF. CDR3 in DNA: TGTGCCAGCAGCCAAGGGCCCAGGGGGGCTGCTTGGGAGACCCAGTACTTC.

J is TRBJ1-2 and V is TRBV30; tentative D call: TRBD1 (5 bases). This CDR3 spans 14 amino acids. Deletions cut 2 bases from V and 5 bases from J, with 15 bases between. Looked up from germline, CDR1 is GTSNPN and CDR2 is SVGIG (reference sequence). The DNA for the CDR3 is TGTGCCTGGAGTCCCCGGGGGGAGGGATATGGCTACACCTTC. Translation gives CAWSPRGEGYGYTF.

In this sample, this clonotype turned up a few times. V gene TRBV6-1 combines with J gene TRBJ2-7, with D unresolved. The CDR3 runs 15 residues. Germline-derived CDR1 and CDR2 are MNHNS and SASEGT. V was trimmed by 5 bases and J by 3 bases, leaving 17 bases between them. DNA of the CDR3: TGTGCCAGCAGTCCCGGACGACTGACCGGCTACGAGCAGTACTTC. Translating gives CASSPGRLTGYEQYF.

The chain recombines TRBV19 with TRBJ2-5; 10 bases agree with TRBD2. The CDR3 consists of 16 residues. Germline CDR1 LNHDA, CDR2 SQIVND (reference sequence). V lost 9 bases, J lost 7 bases, and 17 bases stayed unmatched. Written as DNA, the CDR3 is TGTGCCAGCCGGCTAGCGGGGGCCCTAACGGAGGGGACCCAGTACTTC. It yields the protein CASRLAGALTEGTQYF.

By proportion, this clonotype is medium-sized. The chain recombines TRBV6-1 with TRBJ1-5, with 8 bases identical to TRBD1. The CDR3 sequence is 14 residues long. Trimming at V came to 8 bases and at J to 1 base, leaving 4 bases not matched to a gene. Germline assignment: CDR1 MNHNS and CDR2 SASEGT. This CDR3 is CASWTGISNQPQHF. The CDR3 DNA follows: TGTGCCAGCTGGACAGGGATCAGCAATCAGCCCCAGCATTTT.

This clonotype appeared a few times. The chain couples TRBV7-4 to TRBJ1-5; the D is unclear. Germline assignment: CDR1 SGHVT and CDR2 SQSDAQ. The CDR3 loop spans 16 amino acids. Trimming cost V 5 bases and J 0 bases, with 14 bases left between them. CDR3 loop: CASSLIGRHSNQPQHF. CDR3 DNA: TGTGCCAGCAGCCTGATAGGCAGACATAGCAATCAGCCCCAGCATTTT.

The chain links TRBV2 to TRBJ2-3; D gene unclear. Trimming pared 3 bases from V and 1 base from J, leaving 5 bases between. The germline gives CDR1 SNHLY, CDR2 FYNNEI. The length of the CDR3 is 13 residues. For the CDR3, the DNA is TGTGCCAGCAGTGAGGTGGGCACAGATACGCAGTATTTT. It specifies CASSEVGTDTQYF.

This clonotype has just a few counts. The V gene is TRBV7-2, the J gene TRBJ2-5, with a tentative D call TRBD2 (5 bases). The V gene's germline CDR1 is SGHTA and CDR2 FQGNSA. This CDR3 is built from 17 residues. The germline V and J ends were trimmed by 2 bases and 0 bases, with 16 bases remaining between them. The CDR3 DNA sequence: TGTGCCAGCAGCTTATCGGGGAAACTAATGTACCAAGAGACCCAGTACTTC. It translates to CASSLSGKLMYQETQYF.